Listed below are T cell receptor beta chains from one sample, sequenced in a study of response to subunit inactivated influenza vaccine. TCRdb ran MiXCR on the RT-PCR reads and lists one entry per CDR3 protein. The sample gives fewer than 650,000 distinct CDR3 sequences, 10% to 15% of which show up once; about 12% is in the top ten. The specimen comprised PBMCs from blood, sampled around seven weeks after vaccination. The source is a man between 45 and 60 years old who received an inactivated influenza vaccine. CDR3s include the opening cysteine and the closing phenylalanine or tryptophan. The order of the fields is V gene, clone size, J gene, D gene, CDR3 DNA, CDR3 protein. The D gene is left open where the match is weak. Only part of the rows carry a size: once, few, many, or a class if the clone is expanded.

V: TRBV4-3
size: -
J: TRBJ2-3
D: -
DNA: TGCGCCAGCAGCCAAGATTATGCCGGCCCCACAGATACGCAGTATTTT
CDR3: CASSQDYAGPTDTQYF

V: TRBV7-2
size: few
J: TRBJ1-5
D: TRBD1
DNA: TGTGCCAGCAGCTTACGTGTCGGGACAGGGCTTTCTCAGCCCCAGCATTTT
CDR3: CASSLRVGTGLSQPQHF

V: TRBV12-3/TRBV12-4
size: few
J: TRBJ2-2
D: TRBD2
DNA: TGTGCCAGCAGTCCTGGTAGCGGGAGGGCAGGCGCCGGGGAGCTGTTTTTT
CDR3: CASSPGSGRAGAGELFF

V: TRBV7-2
size: -
J: TRBJ1-4
D: -
DNA: TGTGCCAGCAGCTTGGGCCATTCGAATGAAAAACTGTTTTTT
CDR3: CASSLGHSNEKLFF

V: TRBV20-1
size: many
J: TRBJ1-1
D: -
DNA: TGCAGTGCGCCCGACAGGAACACTGAAGCTTTCTTT
CDR3: CSAPDRNTEAFF

V: TRBV12-3/TRBV12-4
size: few
J: TRBJ2-1
D: TRBD2
DNA: TGTGCCAGCAGGGGACTAGCTCTGGTCTTC
CDR3: CASRGLALVF

V: TRBV4-1
size: -
J: TRBJ2-5
D: -
DNA: TGCGCCAGCAGCCAAGTGTCAGGGGATGGAGAGACCCAGTACTTC
CDR3: CASSQVSGDGETQYF

V: TRBV20-1
size: few
J: TRBJ2-1
D: TRBD2
DNA: TGCAGTGCTAGAATAGCGGGAAAATACAATGAGCAGTTCTTC
CDR3: CSARIAGKYNEQFF

V: TRBV6-5
size: many
J: TRBJ2-1
D: TRBD2
DNA: TGTGCCAGCTCTTCAAGCGGGGGGGCCGGCATCTTC
CDR3: CASSSSGGAGIF

V: TRBV7-2
size: -
J: TRBJ2-1
D: TRBD2
DNA: TGTGCCAGCACCTTAGCGGGAGGGCCAAATGAGCAGTTCTTC
CDR3: CASTLAGGPNEQFF

V: TRBV6-1
size: many
J: TRBJ2-3
D: TRBD2
DNA: TGTGCCAGCAGTGACGCAGGGATGGGCGGGAGAAATACGCAGTATTTT
CDR3: CASSDAGMGGRNTQYF

V: TRBV7-9
size: few
J: TRBJ2-1
D: -
DNA: TGTGCCAGCAGCTTAGAAGGAGGTGTTATGGGGGACAATGAGCAGTTCTTC
CDR3: CASSLEGGVMGDNEQFF

V: TRBV27
size: many
J: TRBJ2-5
D: -
DNA: TGTGCCAGCAGTTCCACAGATTACCAAGAGACCCAGTACTTC
CDR3: CASSSTDYQETQYF

V: TRBV29-1
size: -
J: TRBJ2-1
D: TRBD2
DNA: TGCAGCGTTGGGGCTAGCGGAGGACTCGTGAGGGTTGAGCAGTTCTTC
CDR3: CSVGASGGLVRVEQFF

V: TRBV29-1
size: -
J: TRBJ2-7
D: -
DNA: TGCAGCGTTGCGGGGCAGACCCTAAACTACGAGCAGTACTTC
CDR3: CSVAGQTLNYEQYF

V: TRBV6-4
size: few
J: TRBJ1-5
D: -
DNA: TGTGCCAGCAGTGAATTTCGGATGCGCAATCAGCCCCAGCATTTT
CDR3: CASSEFRMRNQPQHF

V: TRBV20-1
size: -
J: TRBJ2-1
D: -
DNA: TGCAGTGCTCGACTAGATGAGCAGTTCTTC
CDR3: CSARLDEQFF

V: TRBV6-2/TRBV6-3
size: many
J: TRBJ1-5
D: TRBD1
DNA: TGTGCCAGCAGCATTGCCTCGGGACAGGGCCATCAGCCCCAGCATTTT
CDR3: CASSIASGQGHQPQHF

V: TRBV10-3
size: -
J: TRBJ2-1
D: TRBD2
DNA: TGTGCCATCAGTATAGGGCGGGAGGGAACGAATGAGCAGTTCTTC
CDR3: CAISIGREGTNEQFF

V: TRBV28
size: few
J: TRBJ1-2
D: -
DNA: TGTGCCAGCAGGCAGACAGGCGGAGCTAACTATGGCTACACCTTC
CDR3: CASRQTGGANYGYTF

V: TRBV12-3/TRBV12-4
size: -
J: TRBJ2-1
D: -
DNA: TGTGCCAGCAGTTTAGGGTCATGGGGCGAGCAGTTCTTC
CDR3: CASSLGSWGEQFF

V: TRBV28
size: once
J: TRBJ2-1
D: -
DNA: TGTGCCAGCAGTTTATCGTGGTTAGCTGTTGAGCAGTTCTTC
CDR3: CASSLSWLAVEQFF

V: TRBV7-9
size: -
J: TRBJ2-1
D: -
DNA: TGTGCCAGCAGCTTAGTAGGGGACTCCTACAATGAGCAGTTCTTC
CDR3: CASSLVGDSYNEQFF

V: TRBV29-1
size: many
J: TRBJ2-2
D: TRBD1
DNA: TGCAGCGTTGCGGGACAGCAGAACACCGGGGAGCTGTTTTTT
CDR3: CSVAGQQNTGELFF

V: TRBV20-1
size: -
J: TRBJ1-1
D: TRBD1
DNA: TGCAGTGCTAGCTCCGGACAGGGGAACACTGAAGCTTTCTTT
CDR3: CSASSGQGNTEAFF

V: TRBV5-1
size: few
J: TRBJ2-7
D: -
DNA: TGCGCCAGCAGCCTAACCAGGGTCTACGAGCAGTACTTC
CDR3: CASSLTRVYEQYF

V: TRBV12-3/TRBV12-4
size: many
J: TRBJ1-2
D: -
DNA: TGTGCCAGCATTTTACGGGGGGGGAATGGCTACACCTTC
CDR3: CASILRGGNGYTF

V: TRBV29-1
size: many
J: TRBJ1-2
D: TRBD1
DNA: TGCAGCGTTGAAGAAGAAGGGACAGAGTATGGCTACACCTTC
CDR3: CSVEEEGTEYGYTF

V: TRBV5-1
size: -
J: TRBJ2-1
D: TRBD1
DNA: TGCGCCAGCAGCGTTAGACAGGGAACGGCCCAGGGCGATGAGCAGTTCTTC
CDR3: CASSVRQGTAQGDEQFF

V: TRBV4-3
size: -
J: TRBJ2-2
D: TRBD2
DNA: TGCGCCAGCAGCCAAGATGAGGTGCGGGGGACTATAACCGGGGAGCTGTTTTTT
CDR3: CASSQDEVRGTITGELFF

V: TRBV28
size: few
J: TRBJ2-3
D: TRBD2
DNA: TGTGCCACAGGGGGACTAGCGGAGAGCACAGATACGCAGTATTTT
CDR3: CATGGLAESTDTQYF

V: TRBV29-1
size: many
J: TRBJ1-4
D: -
DNA: TGCAGCGTTACGGGCAACGCTGAAAAACTGTTTTTT
CDR3: CSVTGNAEKLFF

V: TRBV5-1
size: many
J: TRBJ2-1
D: TRBD2
DNA: TGCGCCAGCAGCGATGGCGGGGGGAACTACAATGAGCAGTTCTTC
CDR3: CASSDGGGNYNEQFF

V: TRBV19
size: -
J: TRBJ2-1
D: TRBD1
DNA: TGTGCCAGTAACTTGGACAGGTCGAATAATGAGCAGTTCTTC
CDR3: CASNLDRSNNEQFF

V: TRBV5-1
size: -
J: TRBJ2-5
D: -
DNA: TGCGCCAGCAGCTTGATGAAGCGGGAGACCCAGTACTTC
CDR3: CASSLMKRETQYF

V: TRBV27
size: -
J: TRBJ1-1
D: -
DNA: TGTGCCAGCAGTTTATCGGCAGATACTGAAGCTTTCTTT
CDR3: CASSLSADTEAFF

V: TRBV6-1
size: -
J: TRBJ2-3
D: -
DNA: TGTGCCAGCAGTAATAGCGGACACCGCACAGATACGCAGTATTTT
CDR3: CASSNSGHRTDTQYF

V: TRBV4-2
size: -
J: TRBJ2-7
D: TRBD1
DNA: TGTGCCAGCACCGCCGGGACAGGGGGCGGCGAGCAGTACTTC
CDR3: CASTAGTGGGEQYF

V: TRBV29-1
size: many
J: TRBJ2-3
D: -
DNA: TGCAGCGGACAGGAAATGGATACGCAGTATTTT
CDR3: CSGQEMDTQYF

V: TRBV12-3/TRBV12-4
size: -
J: TRBJ2-5
D: TRBD1
DNA: TGTGCCAGCAGACCCGGGACAGGGCCAGAGACCCAGTACTTC
CDR3: CASRPGTGPETQYF

V: TRBV7-2
size: few
J: TRBJ2-2
D: TRBD1
DNA: TGTGCCAGCAGCTTAATGGGACAGGGTGCCGGGGAGCTGTTTTTT
CDR3: CASSLMGQGAGELFF

V: TRBV29-1
size: -
J: TRBJ2-7
D: -
DNA: TGCAGCGCCCGGACAGACCCCTACGAGCAGTACTTC
CDR3: CSARTDPYEQYF

V: TRBV9
size: -
J: TRBJ2-5
D: -
DNA: TGTGCCAGCAGCGTAGCCCCCTCTGGCGGGGCGGGGGAGACCCAGTACTTC
CDR3: CASSVAPSGGAGETQYF

V: TRBV5-1
size: many
J: TRBJ2-7
D: TRBD2
DNA: TGCGCCAGCAGCCACTATAGCGGGAGCGCCTACGAGCAGTACTTC
CDR3: CASSHYSGSAYEQYF

V: TRBV12-3/TRBV12-4
size: few
J: TRBJ2-5
D: -
DNA: TGTGCCAGCAGTGTGGTTTCATTGCAGTACTTC
CDR3: CASSVVSLQYF

V: TRBV12-3/TRBV12-4
size: many
J: TRBJ2-7
D: -
DNA: TGTGCCAGCAGTTTATTCAGTCCAACCGGGAACGAGCAGTACTTC
CDR3: CASSLFSPTGNEQYF

V: TRBV12-3/TRBV12-4
size: many
J: TRBJ1-3
D: -
DNA: TGTGCCAGCCTACTTAGGACCTCTGGAAACACCATATATTTT
CDR3: CASLLRTSGNTIYF

V: TRBV29-1
size: -
J: TRBJ1-2
D: -
DNA: TGCAGCGTTGAGGATATGAACAGGGATGGCTACACCTTC
CDR3: CSVEDMNRDGYTF

V: TRBV20-1
size: -
J: TRBJ2-1
D: -
DNA: TGCAGTGCCACGGATGGTAGGCATTACAATGAGCAGTTCTTC
CDR3: CSATDGRHYNEQFF

V: TRBV29-1
size: many
J: TRBJ2-7
D: -
DNA: TGCAGCGTTGAGGACGGGTCAGTCGAGCAGTACTTC
CDR3: CSVEDGSVEQYF

V: TRBV7-9
size: -
J: TRBJ1-2
D: -
DNA: TGTGCCAGCAGCTTACCAGGGACCTATGGCTACACCTTC
CDR3: CASSLPGTYGYTF

V: TRBV9
size: -
J: TRBJ2-5
D: -
DNA: TGTGCCAGCAGCGTAGGGCCGTCCTCCCAAGAGACCCAGTACTTC
CDR3: CASSVGPSSQETQYF

V: TRBV5-6
size: few
J: TRBJ2-3
D: TRBD2
DNA: TGTGCCAGCAGCTTGGGACTAGCGGGAGGTCGCTACACAGATACGCAGTATTTT
CDR3: CASSLGLAGGRYTDTQYF

V: TRBV7-9
size: -
J: TRBJ1-2
D: TRBD1
DNA: TGTGCCAGCAGCCCGGGACAGGCACCCTATGGCTACACCTTC
CDR3: CASSPGQAPYGYTF

V: TRBV29-1
size: -
J: TRBJ2-3
D: -
DNA: TGCAGCGTGCCACTAGTGGGGGGCATGAATACGCAGTATTTT
CDR3: CSVPLVGGMNTQYF